This entry concerns a single T cell receptor beta chain. In assigning cohorts, the study relied on participant-reported clinical history. Before they entered the study, exposed participants had met a COVID-19 case within 2 weeks. This CDR3 contains 15 residues. The germline CDR1 and CDR2 sequences are SEHNR and FQNEAQ (reference sequence). The ends lost 5 bases at V and 8 bases at J; junction bases unmatched: 13. Under the authors' procedure: Researchers report that nucleated cell counts were estimated from reference gene primer amplification. The protocol was immunoSEQ multiplex PCR, while the TCRdb copy is restricted to in-frame clones and leaves out a portion. V and J calls and clone size are copied from that table; D and trimming were computed from the DNA. The data show 240,000 or so clones, 75% to 90% seen once. This sample was taken from a study of blood T cell repertoires in COVID-19. Study-wide context: The samples span acute and convalescent COVID-19 from the United States, Italy and Spain.

The V call is TRBV7-9, the J call TRBJ1-2, with 8 bases lining up with TRBD1. This TCR was sampled from a man aged 50 or older who had been exposed to COVID-19. The specimen was PBMCs or T cells enriched from blood (not recorded which). CDR3 sequence: CASSPQGAGSRGYTF. In nucleotides, the CDR3 is TGTGCCAGCAGCCCTCAGGGGGCGGGCTCAAGAGGCTACACCTTC.